This T cell receptor beta chain was found in a study of control samples from healthy donors and cancer patients (TCRdb year 2020). For this clone: The specificity of this receptor is unknown. No much larger clone exists at a distance of one base, and base qualities are not known.

The library was generated by the immunoSEQ multiplex PCR assay. TCRdb mirrors the immuneACCESS table, restricted to in-frame sequences. Some clones are absent from its copies; in checked studies, under half trace to an unresolved V gene, and the reason for the others is unknown. This sample gives under 85,000 clones in total; 84% of them show up just once. The ten largest clones represent around 10% of the sample. Trimmed from V: 5 bases; trimmed from J: 4 bases; junction bases lacking a gene match: 29. There are 22 amino acids in the CDR3, from cysteine to phenylalanine inclusive. CDR3 DNA only is kept here, 66 bases in frame from base 1. Taken from the germline V gene, the CDR1 and CDR2 loops are SNHLY and FYNNEI.

The source material was PBMCs. The chain employs TRBV2 and TRBJ2-1, with TRBD2 matching 7 junction bases. This TCR was sampled from a man aged 55-75 years with head and neck cancer. The DNA reads as follows: TGTGCCAGCAGTTTAAAAGCCCGTGCGGGAGATTGGTGGGAGGTTGGTTACAATGAGCAGTTCTTC. Its translation reads: CASSLKARAGDWWEVGYNEQFF.